One sample yielded the 28 T cell receptor beta chains listed below, sequenced in a study of T cell repertoires in cytomegalovirus infection. TCRdb recomputed calls from the reads with MiXCR, one row per CDR3 protein. Of over 450,000 distinct CDR3 sequences in the sample, 11% were seen once. Sequenced: PBMCs. The receptors were sampled from a human donor in good health (CMV status not recorded). Some clones in this sample may be carry-over from other donors' samples.

This clonotype appeared many times. This chain links TRBV29-1 with TRBJ2-1; D is uncertain. The CDR3 runs 16 residues. Trimming shortened V by 1 base and J by 8 bases, and 21 bases separated the two germline ends. CDR1 is SQVTM, CDR2 ANQGSEA, per germline. This CDR3 reads CSVEGLDLIALDEQFF. The CDR3 DNA sequence: TGCAGCGTTGAAGGTCTCGACCTTATTGCTCTCGATGAGCAGTTCTTC.

This clonotype has ten or more counts. J is TRBJ2-5 and V is TRBV20-1; D is ambiguous. V was cut by 3 bases and J by 3 bases, with 17 bases left in between. CDR1 is DFQATT and CDR2 is SNEGSKA in the germline V gene (reference sequence). This CDR3 region has 15 residues. CDR3 sequence reads: CSARWPRNNEETQYF. As DNA, the CDR3 is TGCAGTGCTAGGTGGCCCAGAAACAACGAAGAGACCCAGTACTTC.

The chain couples TRBV2 to TRBJ2-2, with D tentatively TRBD1 (6 bases). The CDR3 consists of 13 residues. Germline V CDR1 and CDR2: SNHLY, FYNNEI. V shed 4 bases and J shed 5 bases, with 8 bases lying between them. CDR3 in DNA: TGTGCCAGCAGTGGACAGGTGACCGGGGAGCTGTTTTTT. It codes for CASSGQVTGELFF.

This clonotype was recorded many times. The V gene is TRBV14, the J gene TRBJ2-3; D assignment may be TRBD1 or TRBD2 (5 bases each). CDR1 is SGHDN and CDR2 is FVKESK in the germline V gene. Trimming removed 2 bases from V and 3 bases from J, with 15 bases in between. The CDR3 spans 16 residues. This CDR3 reads CASSQFQGVLTDTQYF. In nucleotides, the CDR3 is TGTGCCAGCAGCCAATTCCAGGGAGTCTTAACAGATACGCAGTATTTT.

About this clonotype itself: Since a much larger clone is just one base distant, this may be a read error. This chain connects TRBV27 to TRBJ2-3; D gene uncertain. Germline loops: CDR1 MNHEY, CDR2 SMNVEV (reference sequence). This CDR3 has 13 amino acids. V lost 7 bases and J lost 2, with 10 bases in between. The CDR3 spells CASNFWPTDTQYF. CDR3 nucleotide sequence: TGTGCCAGCAATTTTTGGCCCACAGATACGCAGTATTTT.

The chain has TRBV5-4 and TRBJ2-5; 10 bases agree with TRBD2. Trimming took 3 bases from V and 2 from J; bases not matched to a gene: 7. Germline CDR1 SGHNT, CDR2 YYREEE (reference sequence). The CDR3 consists of 16 residues. CDR3 bases: TGTGCCAGCAGCTCCCAGCGGGGGGGTTTTCAAGAGACCCAGTACTTC. Translated, it gives CASSSQRGGFQETQYF.

The table lists this clonotype with many counts. The rearrangement joins TRBV6-2 or TRBV6-3 to TRBJ2-1; unclear D gene. V shed 0 bases and J shed 3 bases, with 3 bases lying between them. The CDR3 totals 13 residues. The germline CDR1 and CDR2 sequences are MNHEY and SVGEGT. In nucleotides, the CDR3 is TGTGCCAGCAGTTACTCGGACTACAATGAGCAGTTCTTC. Its translation: CASSYSDYNEQFF.

This clonotype was counted a few times. The V and J genes are TRBV20-1 and TRBJ2-7; TRBD2 matches at 14 bases. This CDR3 region has 16 residues. Germline V gene sequence: CDR1 DFQATT, CDR2 SNEGSKA (reference sequence). V dropped 4 bases and J dropped 4; count of bases not matched to a gene: 9. CDR3 residues: CSAKDGTSGSGYEQYF. CDR3 nucleotides: TGCAGTGCTAAGGACGGGACTAGCGGGAGCGGGTACGAGCAGTACTTC.

At least ten counts were recorded for this clonotype. J is TRBJ2-3 and V is TRBV28; D may correspond to TRBD1 or TRBD2 (6 bases each). Between the trimmed V and J ends, which lost 2 bases and 0 bases, there was a span of 12 bases. The CDR3 runs 16 residues. CDR1 and CDR2 (germline): MDHEN, SYDVKM. The CDR3 spells CASSLTGGGSTDTQYF. The CDR3 coding sequence is TGTGCCAGCAGTTTAACCGGGGGCGGCAGCACAGATACGCAGTATTTT.

This clonotype appeared many times. The CDR3 DNA sequence: TGTGCCAGCTCCCGACAGGGGATGAGCGACGAGCAGTACTTC. Its protein is CASSRQGMSDEQYF. This chain connects TRBV18 to TRBJ2-7, with 8 bases matching TRBD1. Unmatched junction bases numbered 9, after V lost 6 bases and J lost 5 bases. The CDR3 totals 14 residues. Germline V lookup: CDR1 KGHSH, CDR2 LQKENI.

V gene TRBV7-6 combines with J gene TRBJ2-7, with 7 bases fitting TRBD2. CDR3 length: 20 residues. CDR1 is SGHVS and CDR2 is FNYEAQ in the germline V gene. With V trimmed by 2 bases and J by 0 bases, 19 bases remained unmatched. The DNA for the CDR3 is TGTGCCAGCAGCTTAAGGAGGGGCAGCCACAGCGGGAACATCTCCTACGAGCAGTACTTC. Protein product: CASSLRRGSHSGNISYEQYF.

About this clonotype: Germline and junction disagree at one end, which may indicate a read error. The chain links TRBV7-6 to TRBJ2-1; either TRBD1 or TRBD2 may fit D (5 bases each). CDR3 length: 14 residues. The germline gives CDR1 SGHVS, CDR2 FNYEAQ. The CDR3 region has the DNA TGTGCTAGCAGCCGGGACCGTATAGCCAATGAGCAGTTCTTC. This translates into CASSRDRIANEQFF.

This clonotype was picked up a small number of times. This rearrangement joins TRBV11-2 to TRBJ1-1, with D tentatively TRBD1 (6 bases). Trimming cost V 7 bases and J 5 bases, with 17 bases left between them. Germline assignment: CDR1 SGHAT and CDR2 FQNNGV. The CDR3 is 14 amino acids. The CDR3 spells CASTRTVEGTEAFF. In nucleotides, the CDR3 is TGTGCCAGCACCAGGACAGTTGAAGGAACTGAAGCTTTCTTT.

This clonotype was detected ten times or more. This chain links TRBV10-3 with TRBJ1-1; D is undetermined. The CDR3 sequence is 11 residues long. The germline CDR1 and CDR2 sequences are ENHRY and SYGVKD. The V gene lost 2 bases and the J gene lost 3 bases, with 1 base spanning the gap. The CDR3 bases are TGTGCCATCAGTGAGGACACTGAAGCTTTCTTT. Its protein is CAISEDTEAFF.

This clonotype occurred once. This sequence may be a read error, since a much larger clone differs from it by one base. The rearrangement links TRBV4-2 to TRBJ2-1, with TRBD2 matching 9 bases. The CDR3 runs to 15 residues. Germline V lookup: CDR1 LGHNA, CDR2 YNFKEQ. Trimming took 5 bases from V and 7 from J; bases not matched to a gene: 9. This chain's CDR3 is CASSKGGGGGNEQFF. CDR3 sequence (DNA): TGTGCCAGCAGCAAGGGCGGGGGGGGCGGGAATGAGCAGTTCTTC.

This clonotype showed up just a few times. V and J are TRBV5-1 and TRBJ2-7; 9 bases fit TRBD2. Germline V gene sequence: CDR1 SGHRS, CDR2 YFSETQ. There are 15 residues in the CDR3. Unmatched junction bases numbered 10, after V lost 4 bases and J lost 5 bases. Here the CDR3 DNA reads TGCGCCAGCAGCCGGGGGACTAGCAGTAAAGACGAGCAGTACTTC. Encoded protein: CASSRGTSSKDEQYF.

The sample holds many counts of this clonotype. The chain combines TRBV12-3 or TRBV12-4 with TRBJ2-1; D gene uncertain. The CDR3 spans 14 residues. V lost 5 bases and J 10 bases, leaving 18 bases between the germline ends. CDR3 amino acids: CASSLPPLAREQFF. CDR3 bases: TGTGCCAGCAGTCTTCCCCCCCTGGCGCGGGAGCAGTTCTTC.

This clonotype showed up just a few times. The gene calls are TRBV6-6 and TRBJ1-5, with TRBD1 matching over 7 bases. V lost 2 bases, J lost 0 bases, and 10 bases stayed unmatched. CDR1 is MNHNY, CDR2 SVGAGI, per germline (reference sequence). This CDR3 is built from 18 residues. This CDR3 is CASSYTLRDSYSNQPQHF. The CDR3 region has the DNA TGTGCCAGCAGTTACACACTCCGGGACAGCTATAGCAATCAGCCCCAGCATTTT.

The chain employs TRBV20-1 and TRBJ2-1; maybe TRBD1 (6 bases). The CDR3 is 11 amino acids. Germline loops: CDR1 DFQATT, CDR2 SNEGSKA (reference sequence). Between the trimmed V and J ends, which lost 8 bases and 8 bases, there was a span of 13 bases. The DNA for the CDR3 is TGCAGTCCCACCAGGGGAGATGAGCAGTTCTTC. Residues: CSPTRGDEQFF.

This clonotype was counted many times. This chain connects TRBV5-1 to TRBJ2-3; either TRBD1 or TRBD2 may supply D (5 bases each). Looked up from germline, CDR1 is SGHRS and CDR2 is YFSETQ. This CDR3 is built from 16 residues. Trimming took off 3 bases at V and 2 bases at J, with 16 bases between the two ends. The DNA of the CDR3 is TGCGCCAGCAGCTCTACGGGACGGTCGACCACAGATACGCAGTATTTT. Amino acids: CASSSTGRSTTDTQYF.

This clonotype turned up a few times. The chain couples TRBV5-6 to TRBJ2-7, with D possibly being TRBD1 or TRBD2 (5 bases each). The V gene's germline CDR1 is SGHDT and CDR2 YYEEEE. The CDR3 runs 15 residues. V shed 4 bases and J shed 5 bases, with 19 bases lying between them. The CDR3 protein is CASSPLGRGENEQYF. The CDR3 region has the DNA TGTGCCAGCAGCCCCCTGGGTCGAGGGGAGAACGAGCAGTACTTC.

This clonotype was found a few times. The CDR3 nucleotides are TGTGCTAGTGTTCGCAGGGACACTGAAGCTTTCTTT. Translating gives CASVRRDTEAFF. This sequence joins TRBV12-5 and TRBJ1-1, with D possibly being TRBD1 (5 bases). Germline assignment: CDR1 LGHNT and CDR2 FRNRAP. Trimming left V 7 bases short and J 3 bases short, with 9 bases between. CDR3 length equals 12 residues.

This clonotype appeared a few times. The rearrangement links TRBV20-1 to TRBJ2-7; D uncertain. Trimming took off 0 bases at V and 1 base at J, with 7 bases between the two ends. Germline V gives CDR1 DFQATT, CDR2 SNEGSKA (reference sequence). The CDR3 spans 13 residues. The CDR3 sequence: CSARDRVSYEQYF. As DNA, the CDR3 is TGCAGTGCTAGAGATAGAGTGTCCTACGAGCAGTACTTC.

This clonotype was seen a handful of times. V gene TRBV12-3 or TRBV12-4 combines with J gene TRBJ1-5; D remains ambiguous. This CDR3 contains 15 residues. Trimming pared 6 bases from V and 3 bases from J, leaving 15 bases between. This CDR3 is CASSPGGPLNQPQHF. DNA for the CDR3: TGTGCCAGCAGCCCCGGCGGGCCCCTCAATCAGCCCCAGCATTTT.

This clonotype was detected ten times or more. This chain uses TRBV9 with TRBJ1-2, with D unclear. The CDR3 is 17 residues long. Germline CDR1 SGDLS, CDR2 YYNGEE. V lost 0 bases, J lost 4 bases, and 19 bases lay in between. As DNA, the CDR3 is TGTGCCAGCAGCGTAGACCCAGAAGGAAGGGAGGCCTATGGCTACACCTTC. It is translated as CASSVDPEGREAYGYTF. Based on the CDR3 plus reference TRBV9 and TRBJ1-2, the full variable domain is DSGVTQTPKHLITATGQRVTLRCSPRSGDLSVYWYQQSLDQGLQFLIQYYNGEERAKGNILERFSAQQFPDLHSELNLSSLELGDSALYFCASSVDPEGREAYGYTFGSGTRLTVV.

The V call is TRBV5-5, the J call TRBJ2-2, with D tentatively TRBD1 or TRBD2 (6 bases each). Germline V gene sequence: CDR1 SGHKS, CDR2 YYEKEE (reference sequence). Trimming removed 6 bases from V and 0 bases from J, with 15 bases in between. The CDR3 is made up of 16 amino acids. The CDR3 nucleotides read TGTGCCAGCATCCTAGAGGGGGGAACGAACACCGGGGAGCTGTTTTTT. Protein sequence: CASILEGGTNTGELFF.

On this clonotype: At one of its ends the junction is not consistent with the germline gene, which may arise from a read error. The chain has TRBV28 and TRBJ2-6; possibly TRBD1 for D (5 bases). Germline CDR1 MDHEN, CDR2 SYDVKM. There are 14 residues in the CDR3. CDR3 sequence: CASSGPSGANALTF. As DNA, the CDR3 is TGTGCCAGCAGTGGACCTTCTGGGGCCAACGCCCTGACTTTC.

In its sample, this clonotype was seen many times. V usage is TRBV4-2 and J usage is TRBJ1-3; D uncertain. The CDR3 extends over 14 amino acids. Trimming took off 1 base at V and 7 bases at J, with 11 bases between the two ends. Germline CDR1 and CDR2: LGHNA and YNFKEQ. CDR3 residues: CASSQVVGSNTIYF. The CDR3 DNA reads as TGTGCCAGCAGCCAAGTAGTGGGTTCGAACACCATATATTTT.